This T cell receptor beta chain derives from a study of shared clonotypes between healthy human individuals. The V and J ends lost 3 bases and 8 bases, in that order; junction bases with no gene match: 13. Germline assignment: CDR1 KGHSH and CDR2 LQKENI. This CDR3 region has 16 residues. Assay: immunoSEQ multiplex PCR; the TCRdb copy retains only in-frame clones and omits some. The sample comprises about 1.1 million clones, around 78% of which are singletons, and more than 0.55% rests with the top ten. The sequence derives from a young man in good health. Some clones in this sample may be carry-over from other donors' samples. The chain couples TRBV18 to TRBJ2-1; the match to TRBD2 covers 7 bases. The sequencing input was memory CD4+ T cells from PBMCs. As for subset: CD45RA-negative fraction. The CDR3: CASSPRSGKRVHEQFF. The CDR3 DNA reads as TGTGCCAGCTCACCCCGAAGCGGGAAACGCGTCCATGAGCAGTTCTTC.